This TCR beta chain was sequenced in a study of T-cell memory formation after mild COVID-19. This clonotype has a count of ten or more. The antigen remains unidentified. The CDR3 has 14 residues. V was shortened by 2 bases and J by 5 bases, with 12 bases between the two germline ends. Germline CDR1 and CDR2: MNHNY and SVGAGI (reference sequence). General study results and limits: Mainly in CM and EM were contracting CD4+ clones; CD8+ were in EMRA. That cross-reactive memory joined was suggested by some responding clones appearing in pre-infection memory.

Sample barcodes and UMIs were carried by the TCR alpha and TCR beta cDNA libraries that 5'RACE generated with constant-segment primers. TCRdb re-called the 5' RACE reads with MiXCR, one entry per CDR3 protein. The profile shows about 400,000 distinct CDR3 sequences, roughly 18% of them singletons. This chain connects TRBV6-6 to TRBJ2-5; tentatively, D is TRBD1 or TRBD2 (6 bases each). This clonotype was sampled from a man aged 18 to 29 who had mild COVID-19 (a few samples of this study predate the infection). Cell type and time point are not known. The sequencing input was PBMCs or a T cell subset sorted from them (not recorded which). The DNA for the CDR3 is TGTGCCAGCAGTTACGACGGGGGCCGGGAGACCCAGTACTTC. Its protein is CASSYDGGRETQYF.